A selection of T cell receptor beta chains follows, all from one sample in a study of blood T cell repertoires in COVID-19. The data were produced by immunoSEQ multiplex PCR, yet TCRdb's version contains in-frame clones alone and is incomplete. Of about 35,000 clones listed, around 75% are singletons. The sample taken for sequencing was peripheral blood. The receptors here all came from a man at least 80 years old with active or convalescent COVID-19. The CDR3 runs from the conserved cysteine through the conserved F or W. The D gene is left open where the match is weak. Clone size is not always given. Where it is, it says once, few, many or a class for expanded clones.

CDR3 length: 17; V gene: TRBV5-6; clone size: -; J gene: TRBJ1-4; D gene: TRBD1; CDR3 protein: CASSPDRGGRRREKLFF; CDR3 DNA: TGTGCCAGCAGCCCAGACAGGGGCGGCCGGCGTAGAGAAAAACTGTTTTTT
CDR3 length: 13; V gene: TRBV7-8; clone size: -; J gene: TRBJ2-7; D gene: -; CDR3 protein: CASSPRALYEQYF; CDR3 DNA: TGTGCCAGCAGCCCCCGCGCCCTTTACGAGCAGTACTTC
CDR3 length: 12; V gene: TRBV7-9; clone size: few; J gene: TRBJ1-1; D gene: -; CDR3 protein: CASSLVREKAFF; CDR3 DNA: TGTGCCAGCAGCTTAGTTCGAGAAAAAGCTTTCTTT
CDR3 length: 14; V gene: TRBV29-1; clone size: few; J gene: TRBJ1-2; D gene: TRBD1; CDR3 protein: CSVTGTGGGYGYTF; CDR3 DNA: TGCAGCGTAACCGGGACAGGGGGAGGCTATGGCTACACCTTC
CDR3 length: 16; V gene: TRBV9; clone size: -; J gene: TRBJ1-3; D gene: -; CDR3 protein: CASSVAGLLSGNTIYF; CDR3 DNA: TGTGCCAGCAGCGTAGCAGGGCTTCTCTCTGGAAACACCATATATTTT
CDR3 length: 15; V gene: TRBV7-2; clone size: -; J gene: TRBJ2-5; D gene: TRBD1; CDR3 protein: CASSPGTGRVETQYF; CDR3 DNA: TGTGCCAGCAGCCCGGGGACAGGGCGAGTAGAGACCCAGTACTTC
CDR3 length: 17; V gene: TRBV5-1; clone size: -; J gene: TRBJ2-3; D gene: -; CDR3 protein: CASSINGGTPGTDTQYF; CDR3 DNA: TGCGCCAGCAGCATAAACGGCGGGACTCCTGGGACAGATACGCAGTATTTT
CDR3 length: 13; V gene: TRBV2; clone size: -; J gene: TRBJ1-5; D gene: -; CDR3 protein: CASKVGGYQPQHF; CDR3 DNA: TGTGCCAGCAAGGTGGGGGGATATCAGCCCCAGCATTTT
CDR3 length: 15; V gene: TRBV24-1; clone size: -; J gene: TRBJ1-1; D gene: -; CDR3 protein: CATSDSRGKLYEAFF; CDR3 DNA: TGTGCCACCAGTGATAGCAGGGGAAAGCTTTATGAAGCTTTCTTT
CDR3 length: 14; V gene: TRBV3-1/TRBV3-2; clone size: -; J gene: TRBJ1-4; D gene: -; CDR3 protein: CASSQQQGVWKLFF; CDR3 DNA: TGTGCCAGCAGCCAACAACAGGGAGTGTGGAAACTGTTTTTT
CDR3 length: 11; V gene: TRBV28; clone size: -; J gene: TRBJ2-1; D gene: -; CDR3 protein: CATGQYNEQFF; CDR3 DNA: TGTGCCACAGGACAATACAATGAGCAGTTCTTC
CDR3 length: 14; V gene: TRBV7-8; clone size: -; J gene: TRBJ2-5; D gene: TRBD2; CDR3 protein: CASSLDSGQETQYF; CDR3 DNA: TGTGCCAGCAGCTTAGATAGCGGGCAAGAGACCCAGTACTTC
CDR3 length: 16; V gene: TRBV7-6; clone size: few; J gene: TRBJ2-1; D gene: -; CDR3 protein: CASSPRGSPTYNEQFF; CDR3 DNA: TGTGCCAGCAGCCCCCGGGGGTCGCCGACCTACAATGAGCAGTTCTTC
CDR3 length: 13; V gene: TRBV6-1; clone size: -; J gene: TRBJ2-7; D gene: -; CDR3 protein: CASSEGWSYEQYF; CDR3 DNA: TGTGCCAGCAGTGAAGGGTGGAGCTACGAGCAGTACTTC
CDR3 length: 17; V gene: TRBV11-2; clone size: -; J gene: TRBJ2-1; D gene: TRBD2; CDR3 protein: CASSLVSLAGGYNEQFF; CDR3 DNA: TGTGCCAGCAGCTTAGTCTCTCTAGCGGGAGGCTACAATGAGCAGTTCTTC
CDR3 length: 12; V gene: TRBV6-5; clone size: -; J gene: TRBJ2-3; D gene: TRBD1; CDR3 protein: CASSTDRATQYF; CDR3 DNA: TGTGCCAGCAGTACGGACAGGGCCACGCAGTATTTT
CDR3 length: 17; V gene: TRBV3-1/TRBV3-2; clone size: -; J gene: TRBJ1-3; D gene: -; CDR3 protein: CASSQGLGQHSGNTIYF; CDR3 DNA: TGTGCCAGCAGCCAAGGGCTAGGACAGCACTCTGGAAACACCATATATTTT
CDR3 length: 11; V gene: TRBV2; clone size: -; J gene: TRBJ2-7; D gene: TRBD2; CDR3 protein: CASKAAGEQYF; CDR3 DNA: TGTGCCAGCAAAGCAGCGGGGGAGCAGTACTTC
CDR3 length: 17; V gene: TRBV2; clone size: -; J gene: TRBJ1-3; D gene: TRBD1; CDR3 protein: CASSEVAGQGVGNTIYF; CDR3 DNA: TGTGCCAGCAGTGAAGTTGCGGGACAGGGGGTTGGAAACACCATATATTTT
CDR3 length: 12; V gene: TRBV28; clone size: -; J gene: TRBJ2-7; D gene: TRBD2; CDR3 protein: CASQTSGNEQYF; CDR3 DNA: TGTGCCAGCCAGACTAGCGGGAACGAGCAGTACTTC
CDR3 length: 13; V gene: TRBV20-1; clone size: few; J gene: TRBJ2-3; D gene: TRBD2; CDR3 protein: CSASAAGTDTQYF; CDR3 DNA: TGCAGTGCTAGTGCAGCGGGGACAGATACGCAGTATTTT